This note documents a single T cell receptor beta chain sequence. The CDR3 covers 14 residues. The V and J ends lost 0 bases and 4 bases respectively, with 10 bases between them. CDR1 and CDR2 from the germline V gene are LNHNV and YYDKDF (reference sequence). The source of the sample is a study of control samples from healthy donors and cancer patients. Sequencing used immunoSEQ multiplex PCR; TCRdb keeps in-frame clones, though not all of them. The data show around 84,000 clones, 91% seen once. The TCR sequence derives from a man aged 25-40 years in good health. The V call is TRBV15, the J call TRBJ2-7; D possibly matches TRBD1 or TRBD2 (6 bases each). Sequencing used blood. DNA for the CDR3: TGTGCCACCAGCAGAGAGCAGGGGAGGTACGAGCAGTACTTC. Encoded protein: CATSREQGRYEQYF. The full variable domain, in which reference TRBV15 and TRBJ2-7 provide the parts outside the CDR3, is DAMVIQNPRYQVTQFGKPVTLSCSQTLNHNVMYWYQQKSSQAPKLLFHYYDKDFNNEADTPDNFQSRRPNTSFCFLDIRSPGLGDTAMYLCATSREQGRYEQYFGPGTRLTVT.